This T cell receptor (beta chain) was recovered during a study of blood T cells in healthy people across ages. Germline CDR1 reads MRHNA; CDR2 reads SNTAGT. This CDR3 is built from 15 residues. Then a second PCR, running about 7 to 11 cycles, was carried out with a sample-barcoded 5' primer and a J-beta primer mix. Each cDNA molecule was tagged by a template-switch adaptor with 12 random nucleotides. TCRdb fed the 5' RACE reads into MiXCR, producing one record per CDR3 protein. The repertoire holds roughly 680,000 distinct CDR3 sequences, with more than 45% as singletons. For this clonotype: Possible read error: a much larger clone is one base away.

The TCR originated in a woman older than 75 in good health. The chain employs TRBV6-4 and TRBJ2-1; D ambiguous. The J call may be incorrect, as the DNA end agrees better with TRBJ2-7. The sequenced sample consisted of blood. CDR3 DNA: TGTGCCAGCAGTGAGACCCAGAGCCCTTACAATGAGCAGTACTTC. Its translation is CASSETQSPYNEQYF.